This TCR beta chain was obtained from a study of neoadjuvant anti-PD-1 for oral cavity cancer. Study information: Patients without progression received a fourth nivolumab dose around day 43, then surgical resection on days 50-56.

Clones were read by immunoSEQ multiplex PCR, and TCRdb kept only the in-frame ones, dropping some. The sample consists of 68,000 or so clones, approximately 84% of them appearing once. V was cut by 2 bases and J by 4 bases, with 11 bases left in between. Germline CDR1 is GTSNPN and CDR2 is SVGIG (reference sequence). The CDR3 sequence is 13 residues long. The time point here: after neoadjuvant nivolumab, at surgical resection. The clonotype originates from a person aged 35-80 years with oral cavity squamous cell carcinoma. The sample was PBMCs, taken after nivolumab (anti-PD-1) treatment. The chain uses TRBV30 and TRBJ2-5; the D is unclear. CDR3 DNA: TGTGCCTGGAGTCTGGCTGGGCTAGAGACCCAGTACTTC. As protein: CAWSLAGLETQYF.